The following is a T cell receptor beta chain sequence with its context. Its antigen remains unknown. This record belongs to a study of Ad26.COV2.S vaccination and SARS-CoV-2 variants. General study points: Similar non-spike TCR breadth was seen in vaccine and placebo recipients.

This CDR3 is built from 16 residues. Looked up from germline, CDR1 is LNHDA and CDR2 is SQIVND (reference sequence). J lost 3 bases, V lost 3 bases, and 9 bases had no gene match. Clones were sequenced by immunoSEQ multiplex PCR, and TCRdb holds only the in-frame ones, with some missing. The table lists about 440,000 clones, about 90% of them singletons. Documented treatment: around 19 received Ad26.COV2.S at low or high dose, single or two shots; about 5 received placebo; per-sample allocation not given. Collection of samples fell on day 63 after the first vaccine or placebo injection. The TCR was taken from a person between 18 and 59 years old who received the Ad26.COV2.S COVID-19 vaccine or a placebo. Here the sequenced sample was peripheral blood, taken in a trial of Ad26.COV2.S vaccine versus placebo. The gene calls are TRBV19 and TRBJ2-7; 9 bases match TRBD1. CDR3 sequence: CASSIYPGQGIYEQYF. Here the CDR3 DNA reads TGTGCCAGTAGTATCTACCCGGGACAGGGAATCTACGAGCAGTACTTC. The whole variable domain, remainder taken from reference TRBV19 and TRBJ2-7, is DGGITQSPKYLFRKEGQNVTLSCEQNLNHDAMYWYRQDPGQGLRLIYYSQIVNDFQKGDIAEGYSVSREKKESFPLTVTSAQKNPTAFYLCASSIYPGQGIYEQYFGPGTRLTVT.